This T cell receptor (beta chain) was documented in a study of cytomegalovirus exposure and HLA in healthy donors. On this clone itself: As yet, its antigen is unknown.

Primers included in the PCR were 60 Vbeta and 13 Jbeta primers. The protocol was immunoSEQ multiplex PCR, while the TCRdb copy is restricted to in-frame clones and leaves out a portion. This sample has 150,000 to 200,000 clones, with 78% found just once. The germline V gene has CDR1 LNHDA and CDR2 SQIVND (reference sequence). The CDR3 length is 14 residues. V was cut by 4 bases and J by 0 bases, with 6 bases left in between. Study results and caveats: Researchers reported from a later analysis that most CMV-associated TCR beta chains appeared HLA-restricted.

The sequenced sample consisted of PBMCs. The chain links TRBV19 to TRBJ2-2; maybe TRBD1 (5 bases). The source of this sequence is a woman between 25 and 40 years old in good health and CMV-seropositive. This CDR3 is CASSTGPNTGELFF. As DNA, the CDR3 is TGTGCCAGTAGTACAGGGCCGAACACCGGGGAGCTGTTTTTT.